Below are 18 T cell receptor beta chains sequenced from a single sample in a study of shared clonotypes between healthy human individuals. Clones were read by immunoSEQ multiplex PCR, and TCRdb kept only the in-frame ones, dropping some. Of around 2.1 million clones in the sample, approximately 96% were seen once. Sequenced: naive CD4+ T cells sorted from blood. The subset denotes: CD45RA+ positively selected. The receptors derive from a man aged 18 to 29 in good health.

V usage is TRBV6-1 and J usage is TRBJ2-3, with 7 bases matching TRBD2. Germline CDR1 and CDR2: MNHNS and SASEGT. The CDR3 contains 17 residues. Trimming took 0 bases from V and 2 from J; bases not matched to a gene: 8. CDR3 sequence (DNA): TGTGCCAGCAGTGAAGCCCCCTCAGCGGGGCACACAGATACGCAGTATTTT. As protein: CASSEAPSAGHTDTQYF.

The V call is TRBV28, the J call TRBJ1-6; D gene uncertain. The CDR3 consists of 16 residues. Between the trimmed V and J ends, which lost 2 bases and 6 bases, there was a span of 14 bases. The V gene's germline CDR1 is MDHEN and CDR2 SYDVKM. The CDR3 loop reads CASSLRARGSNSPLHF. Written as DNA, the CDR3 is TGTGCCAGCAGTTTAAGGGCGCGTGGGTCTAATTCACCCCTCCACTTT.

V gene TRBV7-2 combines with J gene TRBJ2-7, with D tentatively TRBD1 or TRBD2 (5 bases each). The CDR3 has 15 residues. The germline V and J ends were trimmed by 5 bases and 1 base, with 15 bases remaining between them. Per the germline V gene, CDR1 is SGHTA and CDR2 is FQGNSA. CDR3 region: CASSTLGTGSYEQYF. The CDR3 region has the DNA TGTGCCAGCAGCACCCTGGGGACGGGGTCCTACGAGCAGTACTTC.

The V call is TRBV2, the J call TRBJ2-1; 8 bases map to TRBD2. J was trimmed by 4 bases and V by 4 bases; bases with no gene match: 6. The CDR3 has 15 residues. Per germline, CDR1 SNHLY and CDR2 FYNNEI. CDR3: CASSVGTSSYNEQFF. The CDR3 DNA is TGTGCCAGCAGTGTCGGGACTAGTTCATACAATGAGCAGTTCTTC. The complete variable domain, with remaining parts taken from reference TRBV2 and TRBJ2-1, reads EPEVTQTPSHQVTQMGQEVILRCVPISNHLYFYWYRQILGQKVEFLVSFYNNEISEKSEIFDDQFSVERPDGSNFTLKIRSTKLEDSAMYFCASSVGTSSYNEQFFGPGTRLTVL.

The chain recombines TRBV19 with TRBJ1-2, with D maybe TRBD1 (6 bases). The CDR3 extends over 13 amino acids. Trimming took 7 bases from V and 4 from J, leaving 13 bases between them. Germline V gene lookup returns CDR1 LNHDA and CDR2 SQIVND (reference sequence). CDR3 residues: CASIQRDIYGYTF. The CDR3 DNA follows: TGTGCCAGTATTCAACGGGACATCTATGGCTACACCTTC.

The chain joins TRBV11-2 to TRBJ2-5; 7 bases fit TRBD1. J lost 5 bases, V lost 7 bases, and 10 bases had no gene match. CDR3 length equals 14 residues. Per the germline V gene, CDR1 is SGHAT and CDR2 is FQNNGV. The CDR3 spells CASTPAGGAETQYF. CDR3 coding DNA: TGTGCCAGCACCCCGGCAGGGGGTGCGGAGACCCAGTACTTC.

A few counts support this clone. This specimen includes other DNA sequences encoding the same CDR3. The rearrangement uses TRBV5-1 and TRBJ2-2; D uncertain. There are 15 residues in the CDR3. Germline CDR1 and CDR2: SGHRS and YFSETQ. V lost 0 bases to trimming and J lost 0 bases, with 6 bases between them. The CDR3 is CASSLGTANTGELFF. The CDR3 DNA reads TGCGCCAGCAGCTTGGGGACGGCGAACACCGGGGAGCTGTTTTTT.

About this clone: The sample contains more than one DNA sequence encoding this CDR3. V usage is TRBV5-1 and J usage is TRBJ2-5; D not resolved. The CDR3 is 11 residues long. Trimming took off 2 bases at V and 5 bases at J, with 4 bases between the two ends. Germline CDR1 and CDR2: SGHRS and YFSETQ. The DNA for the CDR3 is TGCGCCAGCAGCTTTCGCGAGACCCAGTACTTC. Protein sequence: CASSFRETQYF.

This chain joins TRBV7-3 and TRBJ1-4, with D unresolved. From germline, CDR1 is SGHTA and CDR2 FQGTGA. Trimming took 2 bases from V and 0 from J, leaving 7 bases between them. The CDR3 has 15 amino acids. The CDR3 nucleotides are TGTGCCAGCAGCTTAGAGAGTGCAACTAATGAAAAACTGTTTTTT. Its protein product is CASSLESATNEKLFF.

CDR3 sequence (DNA): TGCGCCAGCAGCTTGGCCACAGGGCCAGATACGCAGTATTTT. Its protein is CASSLATGPDTQYF. V usage is TRBV5-1 and J usage is TRBJ2-3; the D gene is possibly TRBD1 (6 bases). Trimming removed 0 bases at V and 4 bases at J, with 9 bases between. The CDR3 contains 14 residues. Germline V gene lookup returns CDR1 SGHRS and CDR2 YFSETQ. The full variable domain, with the rest looked up from reference TRBV5-1 and TRBJ2-3, is KAGVTQTPRYLIKTRGQQVTLSCSPISGHRSVSWYQQTPGQGLQFLFEYFSETQRNKGNFPGRFSGRQFSNSRSEMNVSTLELGDSALYLCASSLATGPDTQYFGPGTRLTVL.

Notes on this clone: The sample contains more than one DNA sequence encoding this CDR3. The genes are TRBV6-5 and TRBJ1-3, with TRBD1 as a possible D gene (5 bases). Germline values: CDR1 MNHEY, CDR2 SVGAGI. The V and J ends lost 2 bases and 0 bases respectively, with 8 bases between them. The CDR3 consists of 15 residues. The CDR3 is CASSYQGSSGNTIYF. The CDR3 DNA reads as TGTGCCAGCAGTTACCAGGGCAGCTCTGGAAACACCATATATTTT.

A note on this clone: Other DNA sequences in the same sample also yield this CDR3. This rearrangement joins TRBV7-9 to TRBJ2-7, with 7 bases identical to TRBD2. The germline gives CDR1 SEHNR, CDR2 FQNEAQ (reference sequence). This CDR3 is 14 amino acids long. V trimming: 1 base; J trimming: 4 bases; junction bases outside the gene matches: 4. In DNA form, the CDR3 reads TGTGCCAGCAGCTTAGGCGGGAGTGTTTACGAGCAGTACTTC. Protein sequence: CASSLGGSVYEQYF. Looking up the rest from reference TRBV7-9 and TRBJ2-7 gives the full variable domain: DTGVSQNPRHKITKRGQNVTFRCDPISEHNRLYWYRQTLGQGPEFLTYFQNEAQLEKSRLLSDRFSAERPKGSFSTLEIQRTEQGDSAMYLCASSLGGSVYEQYFGPGTRLTVT.

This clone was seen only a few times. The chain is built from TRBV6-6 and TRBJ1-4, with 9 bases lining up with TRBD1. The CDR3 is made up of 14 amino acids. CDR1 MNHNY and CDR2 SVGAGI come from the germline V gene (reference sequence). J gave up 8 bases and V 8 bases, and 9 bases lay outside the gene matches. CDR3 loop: CASGSGTGWEKLFF. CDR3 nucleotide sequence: TGTGCCAGCGGTTCCGGGACAGGGTGGGAAAAACTGTTTTTT.

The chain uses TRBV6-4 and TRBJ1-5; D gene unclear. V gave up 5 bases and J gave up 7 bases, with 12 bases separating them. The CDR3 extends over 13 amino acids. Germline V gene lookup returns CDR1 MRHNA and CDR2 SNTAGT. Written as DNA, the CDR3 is TGTGCCAGCAGTCCACAATTAGGGCAGCCCCAGCATTTT. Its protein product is CASSPQLGQPQHF.

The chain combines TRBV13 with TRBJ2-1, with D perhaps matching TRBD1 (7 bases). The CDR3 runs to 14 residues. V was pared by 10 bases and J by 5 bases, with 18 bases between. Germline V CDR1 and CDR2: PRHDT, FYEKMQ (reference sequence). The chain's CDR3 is CATQEGAVHNEQFF. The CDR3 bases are TGTGCCACCCAGGAGGGGGCGGTCCACAATGAGCAGTTCTTC.

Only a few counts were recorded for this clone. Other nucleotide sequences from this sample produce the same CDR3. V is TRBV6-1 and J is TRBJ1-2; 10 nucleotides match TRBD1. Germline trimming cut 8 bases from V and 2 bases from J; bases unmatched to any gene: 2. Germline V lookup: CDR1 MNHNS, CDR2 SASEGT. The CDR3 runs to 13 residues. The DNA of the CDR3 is TGTGCCAGCCGGACAGGGGGAAACTATGGCTACACCTTC. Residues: CASRTGGNYGYTF.

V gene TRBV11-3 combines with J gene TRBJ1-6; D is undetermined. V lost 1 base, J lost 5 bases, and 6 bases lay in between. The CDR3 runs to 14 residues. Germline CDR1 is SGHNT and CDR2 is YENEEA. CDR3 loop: CASSLAGNNSPLHF. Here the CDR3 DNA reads TGTGCCAGCAGCTTAGCAGGCAATAATTCACCCCTCCACTTT.

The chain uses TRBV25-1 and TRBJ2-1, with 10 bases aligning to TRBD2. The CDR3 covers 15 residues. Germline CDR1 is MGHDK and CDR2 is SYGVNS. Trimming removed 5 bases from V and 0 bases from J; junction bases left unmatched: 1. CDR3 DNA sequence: TGTGCCAGCAGTCCTAGCGGGAGCTCCTACAATGAGCAGTTCTTC. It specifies CASSPSGSSYNEQFF.